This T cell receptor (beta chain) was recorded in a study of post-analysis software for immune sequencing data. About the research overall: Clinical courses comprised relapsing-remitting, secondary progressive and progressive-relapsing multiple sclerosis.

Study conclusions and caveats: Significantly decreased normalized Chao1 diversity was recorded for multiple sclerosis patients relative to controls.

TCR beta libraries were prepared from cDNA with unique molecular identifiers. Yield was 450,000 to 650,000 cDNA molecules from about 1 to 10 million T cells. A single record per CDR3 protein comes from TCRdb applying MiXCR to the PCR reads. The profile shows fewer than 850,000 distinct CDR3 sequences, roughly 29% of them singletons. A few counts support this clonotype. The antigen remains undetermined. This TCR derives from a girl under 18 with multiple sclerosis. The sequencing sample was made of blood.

CDR3 nucleotide sequence: TGCAGCGTCGCGGGACAGGGGCGGGTATTAGAGACCCAGTACTTC. Protein: CSVAGQGRVLETQYF. This chain links TRBV29-1 with TRBJ2-5; 10 nucleotides line up with TRBD1. V dropped 6 bases and J dropped 4; count of bases not matched to a gene: 11. The CDR3 length is 15 residues. CDR1 SQVTM and CDR2 ANQGSEA come from the germline V gene. Supplemented by reference TRBV29-1 and TRBJ2-5, the full variable domain reads SAVISQKPSRDICQRGTSLTIQCQVDSQVTMMFWYRQQPGQSLTLIATANQGSEATYESGFVIDKFPISRPNLTFSTLTVSNMSPEDSSIYLCSVAGQGRVLETQYFGPGTRLLVL.